The rows below give T cell receptor beta chains drawn from one sample of a study of cytomegalovirus exposure and HLA in healthy donors. TCRdb's copy holds only in-frame clones and misses some; the assay was immunoSEQ multiplex PCR. Of approximately 160,000 clones detected, about 70% appear once; the ten largest clones hold about 2.5%. The sample consisted of PBMCs. The receptors shown here come from a woman in her 40s in good health and CMV-seropositive. Each CDR3 is given with its conserved first and last residue. D genes are given only for firm matches. The listing skips clone size in some rows; elsewhere it reads once, few, many or a size class.

TRBJ2-5 . TRBD1 TRBV7-2 TGTGCCAGCAGCTTACAGGGGGCAGAGACCCAGTACTTC CASSLQGAETQYF
TRBJ2-3 once . TRBV4-3 TGCGCCAGCAGCCAAGAAGGTACTAAGACAGATACGCAGTATTTT CASSQEGTKTDTQYF
TRBJ1-3 . . TRBV4-3 TGCGCCAGCAGCCAAGACGTCTCCTCTGGAAACACCATATATTTT CASSQDVSSGNTIYF
TRBJ2-7 few . TRBV14 TGTGCCAGCAGCCAATTCACGTCCAGCGAGGAGCAGTACTTC CASSQFTSSEEQYF
TRBJ2-3 . TRBD2 TRBV4-1 TGCGCCAGCAGCCAAAGACTAGCGGGAGTTCTAGATACGCAGTATTTT CASSQRLAGVLDTQYF
TRBJ2-3 once TRBD2 TRBV19 TGTGCCAGTAGTATAGTTACTAGCGGGGTCCGGGATACGCAGTATTTT CASSIVTSGVRDTQYF
TRBJ2-4 . TRBD1 TRBV18 TGTGCCAGCTCACCACCGGGACAGGGGGTCGACATTCAGTACTTC CASSPPGQGVDIQYF
TRBJ2-3 . TRBD2 TRBV7-2 TGTGCCAGCAGCCGAAGGACTAGCGGGAGTTTAACGGATACGCAGTATTTT CASSRRTSGSLTDTQYF
TRBJ2-5 once TRBD2 TRBV12-5 TGTGCTAGTGGTTTGGCCCTAGCGGGAGCAGAGACCCAGTACTTC CASGLALAGAETQYF
TRBJ2-5 . TRBD1 TRBV18 TGTGCCAGCTCCCCCGGACAGGGGCAAGAGACCCAGTACTTC CASSPGQGQETQYF
TRBJ2-7 . TRBD2 TRBV6-5 TGTGCCAGCGCTAGACTAGCCATTTCCTACGAGCAGTACTTC CASARLAISYEQYF
TRBJ1-1 . . TRBV7-2 TGTGCCAGCAGCTATCGGGGGAACACTGAAGCTTTCTTT CASSYRGNTEAFF
TRBJ1-4 . TRBD1 TRBV5-6 TGTGCCAGCAGCCGAAGGACAGGTGGGGATTTTGGTGAAAAACTGTTTTTT CASSRRTGGDFGEKLFF
TRBJ1-1 . . TRBV28 TGTGCCAGCAGTTTGGGAGGGGACCCGAACACTGAAGCTTTCTTT CASSLGGDPNTEAFF
TRBJ2-5 few TRBD2 TRBV5-1 TGCGCCAGCAGCTTGGGGCGGGGGGAGACCCAGTACTTC CASSLGRGETQYF
TRBJ2-3 . TRBD2 TRBV5-1 TGCGCCAGCAGCTTGGCGGGGGGGCCGACAGATACGCAGTATTTT CASSLAGGPTDTQYF
TRBJ2-5 few TRBD2 TRBV29-1 TGCAGCGTTGAAGGCGGGGGGGAAGAGACCCAGTACTTC CSVEGGGEETQYF
TRBJ2-3 . TRBD2 TRBV5-4 TGTGCCAGCAGTACCGGGACTAGTGGAGATACGCAGTATTTT CASSTGTSGDTQYF
TRBJ2-7 medium-sized . TRBV19 TGTGCCAGTAGTATTAGCAGGGCGGTCGCCCACGAGCAGTACTTC CASSISRAVAHEQYF
TRBJ2-7 . . TRBV29-1 TGCAGCGTTGAGGTCTGGGCAGGGAACGAGCAGTACTTC CSVEVWAGNEQYF
TRBJ1-5 few . TRBV18 TGTGCCAGCTCATCCCAGGGAGGAAGCAATCAGCCCCAGCATTTT CASSSQGGSNQPQHF
TRBJ2-4 . . TRBV9 TGTGCCAGCAGCGTAGAGGGGGACGGAGGGAGGGACATTCAGTACTTC CASSVEGDGGRDIQYF
TRBJ1-2 . TRBD1 TRBV18 TGTGCCAGCTCACCAACCGGGACAGCTAACTATGGCTACACCTTC CASSPTGTANYGYTF
TRBJ2-1 . TRBD2 TRBV27 TGTGCCAGCAGGGTGACTAGCGGGAACTACAATGAGCAGTTCTTC CASRVTSGNYNEQFF
TRBJ2-3 . TRBD2 TRBV27 TGTGCCAGCAGTTTAAGGTCACTAGCGGGAGCGGATACGCAGTATTTT CASSLRSLAGADTQYF
TRBJ1-2 . . TRBV25-1 TGTGCCAGCAGTGATCCCGGGCGGGGCTATGGCTACCCCTTC CASSDPGRGYGYPF
TRBJ1-2 . . TRBV7-2 TGTGCCAGCAGCTTATCGGGGAACAGGGATTCTTATGGCTACACCTTC CASSLSGNRDSYGYTF
TRBJ2-1 . . TRBV9 TGTGCCAGCAGCGTAGGTTCCAGGGGGGTCAATGAGCAGTTCTTC CASSVGSRGVNEQFF
TRBJ2-3 . TRBD2 TRBV5-4 TGTGCCAGCAGCCTACGGGGGGGCCCGGATACGCAGTATTTT CASSLRGGPDTQYF
TRBJ1-3 . TRBD1 TRBV7-8 TGTGCCAGCAGCGTCCACACAGGGACAGGGAGAAACACCATATATTTT CASSVHTGTGRNTIYF
TRBJ1-6 . . TRBV30 TGTGCCTGGAGTGTACAATGGGGGGGAGGAAATTCACCCCTCCACTTT CAWSVQWGGGNSPLHF
TRBJ2-1 . . TRBV5-6 TGTGCCAGCTCCCCCCCCCTCCCCGAGGGCAATGAGCAGTTCTTC CASSPPLPEGNEQFF
TRBJ1-2 . TRBD1 TRBV6-6 TGTGCCAGCGGATTACAGGGGAGTGGTGTCTATGGCTACACCTTC CASGLQGSGVYGYTF
TRBJ2-3 . . TRBV18 TGTGCCAGCTCACCCCTAGGAAAGGCAGATACGCAGTATTTT CASSPLGKADTQYF
TRBJ2-2 few TRBD1 TRBV5-1 TGCGCCAGCAGCTTGGACAGGGGCACGAACACCGGGGAGCTGTTTTTT CASSLDRGTNTGELFF
TRBJ2-7 . . TRBV18 TGTGCCAGCTCACCCAGGCATACCTCGGAAGAGCAGTACTTC CASSPRHTSEEQYF
TRBJ2-2 . TRBD1 TRBV6-6 TGTGCCAGCAGTCAAGGACAGGATAGGGACACCGGGGAGCTGTTTTTT CASSQGQDRDTGELFF
TRBJ2-1 . . TRBV5-4 TGTGCCAGCAGCTTGGTTGGGGTCAGGGTAGTAAATGAGCAGTTCTTC CASSLVGVRVVNEQFF